This T cell receptor (beta chain) was recorded in a study of blood T cells in healthy people across ages. Then a second PCR, running about 6 to 12 cycles, was carried out with a sample-barcoded 5' primer and a J-beta primer mix. TCRdb recomputed calls from the 5' RACE reads with MiXCR, one row per CDR3 protein. The sample shows about 640,000 distinct CDR3 sequences, approximately 50% of them seen only once. Germline V gene sequence: CDR1 SGHAT, CDR2 FQNNGV. The CDR3 totals 14 residues. V lost 5 bases, J lost 3 bases, and 10 bases lay in between. The sequenced material came from blood. This sequence was found in a man aged 60-69 years in good health. The chain carries TRBV11-2 and TRBJ2-2; possible D gene TRBD2, 5 bases. This CDR3 reads CASSPRTYTGELFF. CDR3 DNA sequence: TGTGCCAGCAGCCCCCGGACTTACACCGGGGAGCTGTTTTTT.